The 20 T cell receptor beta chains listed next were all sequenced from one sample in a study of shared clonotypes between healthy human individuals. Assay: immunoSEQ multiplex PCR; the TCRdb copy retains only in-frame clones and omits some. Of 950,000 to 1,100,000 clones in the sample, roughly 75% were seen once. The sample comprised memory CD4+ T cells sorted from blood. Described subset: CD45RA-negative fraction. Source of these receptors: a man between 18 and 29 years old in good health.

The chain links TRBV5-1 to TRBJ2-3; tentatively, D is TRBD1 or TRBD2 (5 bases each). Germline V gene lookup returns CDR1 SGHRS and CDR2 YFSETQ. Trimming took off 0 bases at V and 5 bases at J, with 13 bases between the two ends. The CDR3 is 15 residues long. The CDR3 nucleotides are TGCGCCAGCAGCTTGGGGGGGTTAACCCAAGATACGCAGTATTTT. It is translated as CASSLGGLTQDTQYF.

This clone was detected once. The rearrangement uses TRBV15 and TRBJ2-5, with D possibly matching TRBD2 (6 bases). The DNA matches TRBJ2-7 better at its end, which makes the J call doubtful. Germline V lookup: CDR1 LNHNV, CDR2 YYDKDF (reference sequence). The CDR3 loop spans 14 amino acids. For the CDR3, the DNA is TGTGCCACCAGCAGAAGGACGGGGGCCTACGAGCAGTACTTC. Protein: CATSRRTGAYEQYF.

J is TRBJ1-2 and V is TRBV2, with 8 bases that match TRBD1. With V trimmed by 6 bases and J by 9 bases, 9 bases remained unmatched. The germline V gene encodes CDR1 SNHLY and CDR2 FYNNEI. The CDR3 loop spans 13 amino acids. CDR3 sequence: CASSMDREHSYTF. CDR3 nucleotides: TGTGCCAGCAGCATGGACAGGGAGCATAGCTACACCTTC.

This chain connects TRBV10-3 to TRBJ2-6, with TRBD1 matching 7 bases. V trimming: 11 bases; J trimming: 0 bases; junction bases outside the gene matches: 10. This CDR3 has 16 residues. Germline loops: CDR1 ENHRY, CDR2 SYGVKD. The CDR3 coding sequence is TGTGCCGCAGGGGGTCCAGGCGTCTCTGGGGCCAACGTCCTGACTTTC. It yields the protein CAAGGPGVSGANVLTF.

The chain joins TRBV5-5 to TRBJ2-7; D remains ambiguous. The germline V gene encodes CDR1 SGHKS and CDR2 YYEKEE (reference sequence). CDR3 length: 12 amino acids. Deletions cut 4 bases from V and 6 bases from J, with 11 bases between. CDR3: CASSHQVGEQYF. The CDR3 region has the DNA TGTGCCAGCAGCCACCAGGTGGGCGAGCAGTACTTC.

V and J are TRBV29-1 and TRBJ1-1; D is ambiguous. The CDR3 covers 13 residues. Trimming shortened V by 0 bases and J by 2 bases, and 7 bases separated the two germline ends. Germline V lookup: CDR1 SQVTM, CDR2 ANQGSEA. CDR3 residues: CSVEEQINTEAFF. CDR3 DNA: TGCAGCGTTGAAGAACAGATAAACACTGAAGCTTTCTTT.

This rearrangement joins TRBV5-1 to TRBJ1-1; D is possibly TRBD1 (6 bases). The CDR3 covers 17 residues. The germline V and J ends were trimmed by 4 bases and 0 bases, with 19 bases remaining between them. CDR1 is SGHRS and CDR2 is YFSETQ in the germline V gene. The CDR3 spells CASSKQQPQGMNTEAFF. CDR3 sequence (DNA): TGCGCCAGCAGCAAACAGCAGCCCCAGGGGATGAACACTGAAGCTTTCTTT. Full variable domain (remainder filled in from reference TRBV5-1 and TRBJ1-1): KAGVTQTPRYLIKTRGQQVTLSCSPISGHRSVSWYQQTPGQGLQFLFEYFSETQRNKGNFPGRFSGRQFSNSRSEMNVSTLELGDSALYLCASSKQQPQGMNTEAFFGQGTRLTVV.

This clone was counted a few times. In DNA, the CDR3 is TGTGCCAGCAGTGTCCGAGGGACAGGGGGTAGCAATCAGCCCCAGCATTTT. Translation: CASSVRGTGGSNQPQHF. The chain employs TRBV6-1 and TRBJ1-5, with 11 bases fitting TRBD1. This CDR3 is 17 amino acids long. The J segment lost 0 bases and the V segment lost 4 bases, leaving 5 bases of the junction unmatched. Per germline, CDR1 MNHNS and CDR2 SASEGT.

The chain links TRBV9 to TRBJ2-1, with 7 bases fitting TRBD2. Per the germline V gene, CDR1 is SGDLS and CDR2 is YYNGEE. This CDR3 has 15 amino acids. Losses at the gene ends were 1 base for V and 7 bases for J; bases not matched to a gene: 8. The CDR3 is CASSVTGEGRNEQFF. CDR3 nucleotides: TGTGCCAGCAGCGTAACCGGGGAGGGCCGGAATGAGCAGTTCTTC.

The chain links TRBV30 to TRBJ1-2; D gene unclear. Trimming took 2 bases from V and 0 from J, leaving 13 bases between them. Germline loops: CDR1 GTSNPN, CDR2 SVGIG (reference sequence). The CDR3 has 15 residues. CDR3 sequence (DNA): TGTGCCTGGAGTACATCCCCGAGTACTAACTATGGCTACACCTTC. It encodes CAWSTSPSTNYGYTF. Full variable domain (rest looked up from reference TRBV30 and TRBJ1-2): SQTIHQWPATLVQPVGSPLSLECTVEGTSNPNLYWYRQAAGRGLQLLFYSVGIGQISSEVPQNLSASRPQDRQFILSSKKLLLSDSGFYLCAWSTSPSTNYGYTFGSGTRLTVV.

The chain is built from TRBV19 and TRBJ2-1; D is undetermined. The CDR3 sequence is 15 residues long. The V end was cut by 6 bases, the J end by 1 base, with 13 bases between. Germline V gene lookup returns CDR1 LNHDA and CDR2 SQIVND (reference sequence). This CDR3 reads CASSSTRGSYNEQFF. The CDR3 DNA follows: TGTGCCAGTAGCTCGACCCGTGGATCCTACAATGAGCAGTTCTTC.

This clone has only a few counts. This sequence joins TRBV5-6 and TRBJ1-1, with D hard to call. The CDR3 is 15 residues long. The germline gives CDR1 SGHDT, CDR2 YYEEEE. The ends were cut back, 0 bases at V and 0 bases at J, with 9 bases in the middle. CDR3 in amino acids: CASSLGSPMNTEAFF. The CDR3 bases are TGTGCCAGCAGCTTGGGGTCACCCATGAACACTGAAGCTTTCTTT.

This CDR3 is CASSSESSPLHF. CDR3 coding DNA: TGTGCCAGCAGTTCAGAGAGTTCACCCCTCCACTTT. The chain carries TRBV6-6 and TRBJ1-6; D remains ambiguous. V lost 4 bases, J lost 9 bases, and 7 bases lay in between. The CDR3 is made up of 12 amino acids. CDR1 is MNHNY, CDR2 SVGAGI, per germline (reference sequence).

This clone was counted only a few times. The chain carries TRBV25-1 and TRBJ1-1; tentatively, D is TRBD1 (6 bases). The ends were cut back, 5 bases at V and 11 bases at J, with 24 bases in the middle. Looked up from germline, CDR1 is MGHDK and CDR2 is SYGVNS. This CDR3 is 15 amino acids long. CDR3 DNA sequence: TGTGCCAGCAGTAGCCGCGAGAGGGGGATTTTGTATGCTTTCTTT. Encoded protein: CASSSRERGILYAFF.

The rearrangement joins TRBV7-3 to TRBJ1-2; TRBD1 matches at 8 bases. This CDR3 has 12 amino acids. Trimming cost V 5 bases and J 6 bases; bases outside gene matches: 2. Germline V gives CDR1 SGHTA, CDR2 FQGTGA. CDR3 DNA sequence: TGTGCCAGCAGCACAGGGGGAGATGGCTACACCTTC. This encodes CASSTGGDGYTF.

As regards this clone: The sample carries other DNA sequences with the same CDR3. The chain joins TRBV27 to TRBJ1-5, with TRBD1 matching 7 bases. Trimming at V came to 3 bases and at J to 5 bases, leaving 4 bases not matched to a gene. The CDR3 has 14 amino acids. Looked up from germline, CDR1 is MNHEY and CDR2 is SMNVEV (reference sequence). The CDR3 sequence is CASSLGQNHQPQHF. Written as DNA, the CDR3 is TGTGCCAGCAGTTTGGGACAGAATCATCAGCCCCAGCATTTT.

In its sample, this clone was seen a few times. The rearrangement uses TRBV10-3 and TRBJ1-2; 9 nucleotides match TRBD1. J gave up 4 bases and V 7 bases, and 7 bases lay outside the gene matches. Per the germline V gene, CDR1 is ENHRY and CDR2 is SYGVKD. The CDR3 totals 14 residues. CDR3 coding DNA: TGTGCCATCACTCCCGGGACAGGGATCTATGGCTACACCTTC. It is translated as CAITPGTGIYGYTF.

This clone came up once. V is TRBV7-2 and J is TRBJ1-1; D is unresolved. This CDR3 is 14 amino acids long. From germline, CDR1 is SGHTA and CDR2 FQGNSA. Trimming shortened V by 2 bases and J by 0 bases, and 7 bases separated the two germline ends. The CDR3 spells CASSLRVMNTEAFF. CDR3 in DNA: TGTGCCAGCAGCTTAAGAGTAATGAACACTGAAGCTTTCTTT.

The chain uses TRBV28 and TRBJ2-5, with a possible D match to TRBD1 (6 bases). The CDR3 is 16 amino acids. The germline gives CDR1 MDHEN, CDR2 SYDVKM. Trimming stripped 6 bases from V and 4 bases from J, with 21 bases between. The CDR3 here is CASSTNRDRPLETQYF. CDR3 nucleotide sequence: TGTGCCAGCAGCACCAACAGGGACCGTCCATTAGAGACCCAGTACTTC.

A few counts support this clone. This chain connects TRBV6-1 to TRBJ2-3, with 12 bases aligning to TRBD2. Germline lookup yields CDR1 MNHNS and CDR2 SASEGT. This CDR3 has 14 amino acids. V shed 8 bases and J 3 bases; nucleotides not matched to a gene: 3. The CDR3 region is CASRGLAGTDTQYF. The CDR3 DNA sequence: TGTGCCAGCCGTGGACTAGCGGGAACAGATACGCAGTATTTT.